These 29 T cell receptor beta chains share one sample of origin, sequenced in a study of T cell responses to AZD1222 COVID-19 vaccine. Sequenced by immunoSEQ multiplex PCR; TCRdb stores in-frame clones only, minus some. The sample shows 100,000 to 150,000 clones, 88% of them seen only once. Here the sequenced sample was peripheral blood, taken on day 0 of MenACWY control vaccination. The origin of the receptors is an adult in good health.

In DNA, the CDR3 is TGTGCCAGTAGCCGCAGTCCGGGACAGGGTTTCTACGAGCAGTACTTC. This encodes CASSRSPGQGFYEQYF. This chain links TRBV19 with TRBJ2-7; 9 bases map to TRBD1. In germline, CDR1 is LNHDA, CDR2 SQIVND (reference sequence). The CDR3 is made up of 16 amino acids. V lost 6 bases and J lost 3; bases outside the gene matches: 12.

The chain has TRBV2 and TRBJ2-7, with D tentatively TRBD2 (5 bases). This CDR3 has 14 residues. Trimming cost V 4 bases and J 4 bases, with 14 bases left between them. Germline loops: CDR1 SNHLY, CDR2 FYNNEI. CDR3 residues: CASSVEGYYYEQYF. CDR3 bases: TGTGCCAGCAGTGTTGAGGGTTATTATTACGAGCAGTACTTC.

The chain carries TRBV19 and TRBJ1-1, with 10 bases identical to TRBD1. The germline V gene has CDR1 LNHDA and CDR2 SQIVND (reference sequence). The CDR3 length is 14 residues. The V and J ends lost 10 bases and 3 bases, in that order; junction bases with no gene match: 8. CDR3 sequence: CATQRTGGDTEAFF. CDR3 DNA: TGTGCCACCCAACGGACAGGGGGGGACACTGAAGCTTTCTTT.

The CDR3 region is CASSHLDKALHF. The CDR3 DNA reads TGTGCCAGCAGCCATCTCGACAAGGCCCTCCACTTT. The V gene is TRBV4-2, the J gene TRBJ1-6; D not resolved. V lost 3 bases and J 14 bases, leaving 11 bases between the germline ends. CDR3 length equals 12 residues. Germline assignment: CDR1 LGHNA and CDR2 YNFKEQ.

The table lists this clone with a few counts. The chain employs TRBV9 and TRBJ1-3; D is undetermined. V lost 1 base to trimming and J lost 0 bases, with 8 bases between them. CDR1 SGDLS and CDR2 YYNGEE come from the germline V gene. The CDR3 runs to 15 residues. CDR3 coding DNA: TGTGCCAGCAGCGTATCTACGGACTCTGGAAACACCATATATTTT. This sequence encodes CASSVSTDSGNTIYF.

The V call is TRBV6-2 or TRBV6-3, the J call TRBJ1-6; 9 nucleotides line up with TRBD1. V shed 4 bases and J 9 bases; nucleotides not matched to a gene: 4. The germline V gene has CDR1 MNHEY and CDR2 SVGEGT. CDR3 length: 14 residues. The CDR3 sequence is CASSFRDRVSPLHF. The DNA of the CDR3 is TGTGCCAGCAGTTTCCGGGACAGGGTTTCACCCCTCCACTTT.

This clone was seen a single time. The chain combines TRBV3-1 (or the pseudogene TRBV3-2) with TRBJ1-3; 10 bases map to TRBD1. The CDR3 is 15 residues long. Losses at the gene ends were 4 bases for V and 5 bases for J; bases not matched to a gene: 5. Per germline, CDR1 LGHDT and CDR2 YNNKEL (reference sequence). Written as DNA, the CDR3 is TGTGCCAGCAGCCCGCCGGGACAGGGGAGAAACACCATATATTTT. Translated: CASSPPGQGRNTIYF.

The V gene is TRBV28, the J gene TRBJ2-3; 9 bases map to TRBD1. The CDR3 sequence is 16 residues long. Germline V gene data show CDR1 as MDHEN and CDR2 as SYDVKM. Losses at the gene ends were 5 bases for V and 5 bases for J; bases not matched to a gene: 11. The CDR3: CASSLSWDRAGDTQYF. DNA of the CDR3: TGTGCCAGCAGTCTCTCATGGGACAGGGCTGGAGATACGCAGTATTTT.

The V and J genes are TRBV5-1 and TRBJ2-7; D possibly uses TRBD1 or TRBD2 (5 bases each). The CDR3 consists of 14 residues. The germline V gene encodes CDR1 SGHRS and CDR2 YFSETQ. Trimming removed 0 bases at V and 0 bases at J, with 7 bases between. The CDR3 sequence: CASSLEGSSYEQYF. CDR3 DNA: TGCGCCAGCAGCTTGGAGGGGAGCTCCTACGAGCAGTACTTC. The variable domain in full, completed from reference TRBV5-1 and TRBJ2-7, reads KAGVTQTPRYLIKTRGQQVTLSCSPISGHRSVSWYQQTPGQGLQFLFEYFSETQRNKGNFPGRFSGRQFSNSRSEMNVSTLELGDSALYLCASSLEGSSYEQYFGPGTRLTVT.

The V call is TRBV24-1, the J call TRBJ1-1; maybe TRBD1 (5 bases). The CDR3 sequence is 15 residues long. The V gene lost 7 bases and the J gene lost 5 bases, with 19 bases spanning the gap. The germline gives CDR1 KGHDR, CDR2 SFDVKD. The CDR3 coding sequence is TGTGCCACCAGGGGGGTTGAGGGGCGGGGTACTGAAGCTTTCTTT. It codes for CATRGVEGRGTEAFF.

With respect to this clone: The same CDR3 can be traced to other DNA sequences in this sample. This sequence joins TRBV6-1 and TRBJ2-7; no firm D call. Germline CDR1 is MNHNS and CDR2 is SASEGT. The CDR3 has 11 amino acids. The germline V and J ends were trimmed by 2 bases and 4 bases, with 3 bases remaining between them. The CDR3 protein is CASSEFYEQYF. CDR3 bases: TGTGCCAGCAGTGAATTTTACGAGCAGTACTTC.

The gene calls are TRBV27 and TRBJ2-1, with 7 bases matching TRBD1. CDR1 and CDR2 (germline): MNHEY, SMNVEV (reference sequence). The junction had 16 bases not matched to a gene; V was cut back by 6 bases and J by 5 bases. The CDR3 extends over 17 amino acids. The CDR3 loop is CASRNDPGQPNDNEQFF. Here the CDR3 DNA reads TGTGCCAGCAGGAACGATCCGGGACAGCCAAACGACAATGAGCAGTTCTTC.

The chain employs TRBV28 and TRBJ2-4, with D perhaps TRBD1 (5 bases). CDR3 length equals 15 residues. Per germline, CDR1 MDHEN and CDR2 SYDVKM. Trimming shortened V by 5 bases and J by 3 bases, and 14 bases separated the two germline ends. In DNA form, the CDR3 reads TGTGCCAGCAGTATCGGACACTGGCACAAAAACATTCAGTACTTC. This sequence encodes CASSIGHWHKNIQYF.

J is TRBJ2-3 and V is TRBV5-4; D may correspond to TRBD1 or TRBD2 (5 bases each). CDR3 length: 12 amino acids. V lost 4 bases, J lost 9 bases, and 12 bases lay in between. Germline V gene lookup returns CDR1 SGHNT and CDR2 YYREEE (reference sequence). The DNA for the CDR3 is TGTGCCAGCAGCAGGGACCGAGTGACGCAGTATTTT. It specifies CASSRDRVTQYF.

This rearrangement joins TRBV5-1 to TRBJ1-1; TRBD1 aligns across 7 bases. Germline-derived CDR1 and CDR2 are SGHRS and YFSETQ. CDR3 size: 15 residues. Trimming took 4 bases from V and 0 from J; bases not matched to a gene: 6. The CDR3 coding sequence is TGCGCCAGCAGCCTGGGGGACAGAATGAACACTGAAGCTTTCTTT. Protein product: CASSLGDRMNTEAFF.

This chain uses TRBV5-1 with TRBJ2-3, with D perhaps matching TRBD1 (7 bases). Germline-derived CDR1 and CDR2 are SGHRS and YFSETQ. V dropped 5 bases and J dropped 3 bases, with 19 bases sitting between them. The CDR3 loop spans 16 amino acids. CDR3 in DNA: TGCGCCAGCAGGGCGTCAGGGGGGCCGCAGACAGATACGCAGTATTTT. It specifies CASRASGGPQTDTQYF.

This chain connects TRBV7-8 to TRBJ1-1; unclear D gene. CDR3 size: 15 residues. V was clipped by 5 bases and J by 10 bases, with 23 bases between them. The germline gives CDR1 SGHVS, CDR2 FQNEAQ. The CDR3 here is CASSLETGLQRGAFF. The CDR3 DNA is TGTGCCAGCAGCCTGGAAACGGGTCTCCAAAGAGGAGCTTTCTTT.

The chain is built from TRBV30 and TRBJ2-1, with 12 bases lining up with TRBD2. CDR1 is GTSNPN, CDR2 SVGIG, per germline (reference sequence). V lost 3 bases and J lost 13; bases outside the gene matches: 1. This CDR3 spans 11 amino acids. For the CDR3, the DNA is TGTGCCTGGAGACTAGCGGGAGGACAGTTCTTC. Encoded protein: CAWRLAGGQFF.

This chain links TRBV9 with TRBJ2-1; tentatively, D is TRBD2 (6 bases). With 5 bases removed from V and 4 bases from J, the gap between germline ends came to 16 bases. This CDR3 contains 15 residues. Germline CDR1 SGDLS, CDR2 YYNGEE. CDR3 DNA: TGTGCCAGCAGTCCGGGGCTAGCGACTTACAATGAGCAGTTCTTC. This gives the protein CASSPGLATYNEQFF.

This rearrangement joins TRBV6-6 to TRBJ2-7; a possible D gene is TRBD2 (5 bases). Trimming pared 0 bases from V and 3 bases from J, leaving 9 bases between. Germline CDR1 MNHNY, CDR2 SVGAGI (reference sequence). The CDR3 covers 14 residues. The CDR3 loop reads CASSYSVSVYEQYF. The DNA of the CDR3 is TGTGCCAGCAGTTACTCTGTTAGCGTCTACGAGCAGTACTTC.

This sequence joins TRBV18 and TRBJ1-6; D unclear. Trimming left V 6 bases short and J 10 bases short, with 16 bases between. The CDR3 runs to 14 residues. Germline CDR1 KGHSH, CDR2 LQKENI. The CDR3 loop is CASSPERGWSPLHF. For the CDR3, the DNA is TGTGCCAGCTCCCCCGAACGCGGGTGGTCACCCCTCCACTTT.

The chain employs TRBV5-4 and TRBJ2-7; 7 nucleotides line up with TRBD1. CDR3 length: 14 residues. The germline V gene encodes CDR1 SGHNT and CDR2 YYREEE (reference sequence). V gave up 4 bases and J gave up 3 bases; unmatched junction bases: 7. CDR3 coding DNA: TGTGCCAGCAGCATAGGGACAGCAAACTACGAGCAGTACTTC. Translating it yields CASSIGTANYEQYF.

The genes are TRBV5-4 and TRBJ1-6; TRBD1 aligns across 8 bases. The CDR3 is 17 amino acids. Germline trimming cut 5 bases from V and 3 bases from J; bases unmatched to any gene: 10. CDR1 is SGHNT and CDR2 is YYREEE in the germline V gene (reference sequence). CDR3 sequence reads: CASSIGRGQFYNSPLHF. The CDR3 bases are TGTGCCAGCAGTATCGGCAGGGGGCAGTTCTATAATTCACCCCTCCACTTT.

This chain connects TRBV2 to TRBJ2-2; D call uncertain. This CDR3 comprises 15 residues. V lost 5 bases and J 5 bases, leaving 15 bases between the germline ends. Germline V lookup: CDR1 SNHLY, CDR2 FYNNEI. The CDR3 DNA reads as TGTGCCAGCAGTTACCAGGCTCTGAGAACCGGGGAGCTGTTTTTT. Translation: CASSYQALRTGELFF.

In this sample, this clone turned up once. The chain joins TRBV19 to TRBJ2-7; D perhaps matches TRBD1 (6 bases). This CDR3 spans 12 amino acids. Germline V gives CDR1 LNHDA, CDR2 SQIVND (reference sequence). Trimming stripped 10 bases from V and 5 bases from J, with 15 bases between. The chain's CDR3 is CATSDRNHEQYF. In DNA, the CDR3 is TGTGCCACCTCGGACAGAAACCACGAGCAGTACTTC.

The chain links TRBV21-1 to TRBJ2-1; the tabulated D call, TRBD2, remains unverified against the DNA. TRBV21-1 is flagged as a pseudogene. This CDR3 region has 16 residues. The CDR3 protein is CATLTSGLFPYNEQFF. CDR3 sequence (DNA): TGTGCCACCCTCACTAGCGGGCTTTTCCCCTACAATGAGCAGTTCTTC.

This clone was counted a few times. This chain joins TRBV13 and TRBJ2-7; D may correspond to TRBD1 or TRBD2 (6 bases each). Germline values: CDR1 PRHDT, CDR2 FYEKMQ (reference sequence). The V and J ends lost 3 bases and 1 base respectively, with 10 bases between them. CDR3 size: 14 residues. The CDR3 region has the DNA TGTGCCAGCAGCTTGGGGGGCGGTTCCTACGAGCAGTACTTC. Protein: CASSLGGGSYEQYF. Using reference TRBV13 and TRBJ2-7 for the parts outside the CDR3, the full variable domain is AAGVIQSPRHLIKEKRETATLKCYPIPRHDTVYWYQQGPGQDPQFLISFYEKMQSDKGSIPDRFSAQQFSDYHSELNMSSLELGDSALYFCASSLGGGSYEQYFGPGTRLTVT.

The chain carries TRBV24-1 and TRBJ2-3, with a possible D match to TRBD1 (5 bases). The CDR3 has 13 residues. V gave up 4 bases and J gave up 6 bases, with 10 bases separating them. CDR1 is KGHDR and CDR2 is SFDVKD in the germline V gene. Here the CDR3 reads CATSEGPSDTQYF. Here the CDR3 DNA reads TGTGCCACCAGTGAGGGGCCCTCGGATACGCAGTATTTT.

The chain carries TRBV7-2 and TRBJ2-7; 9 bases match TRBD2. V dropped 2 bases and J dropped 3; count of bases not matched to a gene: 5. Looked up from germline, CDR1 is SGHTA and CDR2 is FQGNSA. This CDR3 spans 15 amino acids. For the CDR3, the DNA is TGTGCCAGCAGCTTATTAGCGGGGGACTACTACGAGCAGTACTTC. It yields the protein CASSLLAGDYYEQYF.